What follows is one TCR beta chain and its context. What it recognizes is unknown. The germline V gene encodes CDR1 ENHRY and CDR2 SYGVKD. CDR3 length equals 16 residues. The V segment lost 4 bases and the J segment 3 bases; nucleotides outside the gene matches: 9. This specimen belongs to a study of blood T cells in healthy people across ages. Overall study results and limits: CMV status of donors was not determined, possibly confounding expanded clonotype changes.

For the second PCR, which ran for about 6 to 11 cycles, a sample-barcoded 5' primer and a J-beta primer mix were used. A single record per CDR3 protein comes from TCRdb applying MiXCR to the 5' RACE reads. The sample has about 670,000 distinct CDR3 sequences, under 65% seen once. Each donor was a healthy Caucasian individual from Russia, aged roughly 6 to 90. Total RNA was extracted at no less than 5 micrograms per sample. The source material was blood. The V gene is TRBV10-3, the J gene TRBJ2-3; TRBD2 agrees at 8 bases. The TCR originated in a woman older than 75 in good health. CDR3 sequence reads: CAISALRGGSTDTQYF. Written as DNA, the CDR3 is TGTGCCATCAGTGCCCTCCGGGGGGGTTCGACAGATACGCAGTATTTT.